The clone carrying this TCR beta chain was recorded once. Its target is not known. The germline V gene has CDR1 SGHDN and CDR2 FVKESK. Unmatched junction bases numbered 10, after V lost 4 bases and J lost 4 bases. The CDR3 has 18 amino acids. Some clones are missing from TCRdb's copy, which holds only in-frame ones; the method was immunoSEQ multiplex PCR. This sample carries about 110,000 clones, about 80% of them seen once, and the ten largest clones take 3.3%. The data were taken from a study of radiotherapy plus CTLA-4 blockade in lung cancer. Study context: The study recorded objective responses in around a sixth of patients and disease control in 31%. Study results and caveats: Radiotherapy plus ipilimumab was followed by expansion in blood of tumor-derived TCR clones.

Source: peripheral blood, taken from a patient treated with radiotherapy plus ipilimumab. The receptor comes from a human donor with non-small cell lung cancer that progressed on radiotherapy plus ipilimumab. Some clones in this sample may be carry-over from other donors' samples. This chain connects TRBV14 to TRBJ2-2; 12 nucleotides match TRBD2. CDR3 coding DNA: TGTGCCAGCAGCCCTAAGTCCCTAGCGGGGGGGCTCACCGGGGAGCTGTTTTTT. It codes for CASSPKSLAGGLTGELFF.